This T cell receptor (beta chain) was recovered during a study of blood T cell repertoires in COVID-19. In the study overall: PBMCs, B-cell-depleted T cells, or T cells provided the cDNA or gDNA that made up the material.

The assay was immunoSEQ multiplex PCR, and TCRdb's table has in-frame clones only and misses some. The sample records some 200,000 clones, approximately 87% being singletons. This TCR was recovered from a woman in her seventies with acute or convalescent COVID-19. Sequenced: peripheral blood.

CDR3 DNA sequence: TGTGCCAGTAGTAACAGGGGAGAAAGGAGTGAAAAACTGTTTTTT. Its translation: CASSNRGERSEKLFF. V is TRBV19 and J is TRBJ1-4; TRBD1 aligns across 7 bases. V trimming: 4 bases; J trimming: 7 bases; junction bases outside the gene matches: 9. The CDR3 consists of 15 residues. Per the germline V gene, CDR1 is LNHDA and CDR2 is SQIVND (reference sequence).